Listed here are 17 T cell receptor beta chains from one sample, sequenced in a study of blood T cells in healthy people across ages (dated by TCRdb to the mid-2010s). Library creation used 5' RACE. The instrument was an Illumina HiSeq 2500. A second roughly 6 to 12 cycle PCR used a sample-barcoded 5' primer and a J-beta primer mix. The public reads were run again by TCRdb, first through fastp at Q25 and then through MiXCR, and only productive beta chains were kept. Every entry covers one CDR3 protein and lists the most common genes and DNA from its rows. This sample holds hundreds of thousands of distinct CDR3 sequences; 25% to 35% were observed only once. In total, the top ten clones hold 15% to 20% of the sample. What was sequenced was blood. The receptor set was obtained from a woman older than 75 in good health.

In DNA, the CDR3 is TGTGCCAGCACTCTACCGCGGGGTAGAATCAATGGCTACACCTTC. This sequence encodes CASTLPRGRINGYTF. This rearrangement joins TRBV28 to TRBJ1-2, with no clear D. Trimming left V 7 bases short and J 6 bases short, with 21 bases between. This CDR3 has 15 residues. Germline values: CDR1 MDHEN, CDR2 SYDVKM.

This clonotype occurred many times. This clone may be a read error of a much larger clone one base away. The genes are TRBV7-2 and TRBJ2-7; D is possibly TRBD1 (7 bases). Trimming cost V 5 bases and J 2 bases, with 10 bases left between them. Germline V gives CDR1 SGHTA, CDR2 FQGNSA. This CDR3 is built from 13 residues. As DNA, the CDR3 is TGTGCCAGCAGCCCCAGGGGGGCCTACGAGCAGTACTTC. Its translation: CASSPRGAYEQYF.

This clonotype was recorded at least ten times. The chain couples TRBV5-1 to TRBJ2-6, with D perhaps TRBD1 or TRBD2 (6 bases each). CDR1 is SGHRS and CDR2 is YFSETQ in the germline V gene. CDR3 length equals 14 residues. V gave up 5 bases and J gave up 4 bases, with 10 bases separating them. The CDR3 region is CASRGGRGANVLTF. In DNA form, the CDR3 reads TGCGCCAGCAGAGGGGGGCGAGGGGCCAACGTCCTGACTTTC.

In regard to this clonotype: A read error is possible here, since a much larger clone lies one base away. The CDR3 DNA reads TGTGCCAGCTTTGGGGAGACCCAGTTCTTC. This encodes CASFGETQFF. This chain connects TRBV6-5 to TRBJ2-1, with D possibly matching TRBD2 (5 bases). The CDR3 loop spans 10 amino acids. The germline V gene encodes CDR1 MNHEY and CDR2 SVGAGI. The V gene lost 8 bases and the J gene lost 13 bases, with 12 bases spanning the gap.

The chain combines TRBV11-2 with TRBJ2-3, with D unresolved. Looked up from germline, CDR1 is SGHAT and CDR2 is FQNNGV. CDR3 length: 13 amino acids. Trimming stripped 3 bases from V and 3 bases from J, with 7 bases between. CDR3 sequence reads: CASSFQATDTQYF. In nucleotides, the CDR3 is TGTGCCAGCAGCTTCCAGGCGACAGATACGCAGTATTTT.

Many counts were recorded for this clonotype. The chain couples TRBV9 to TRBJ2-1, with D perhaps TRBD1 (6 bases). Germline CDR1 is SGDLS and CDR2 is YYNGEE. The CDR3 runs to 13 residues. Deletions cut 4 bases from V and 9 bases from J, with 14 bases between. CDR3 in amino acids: CASSPTRGGEQFF. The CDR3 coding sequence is TGTGCCAGCAGCCCCACCAGGGGCGGTGAGCAGTTCTTC.

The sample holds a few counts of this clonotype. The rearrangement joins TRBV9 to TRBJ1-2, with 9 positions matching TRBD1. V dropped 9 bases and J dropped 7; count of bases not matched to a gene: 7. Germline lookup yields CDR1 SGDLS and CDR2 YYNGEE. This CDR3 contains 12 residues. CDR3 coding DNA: TGTGCCACGACACAGGGGGCGGTTGGCTACACCTTC. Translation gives CATTQGAVGYTF.

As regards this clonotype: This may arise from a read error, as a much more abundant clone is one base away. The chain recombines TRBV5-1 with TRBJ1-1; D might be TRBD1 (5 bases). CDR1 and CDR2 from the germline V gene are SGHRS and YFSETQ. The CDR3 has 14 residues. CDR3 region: CASSLAQGGTGAFF. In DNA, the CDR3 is TGCGCCAGCAGCTTGGCCCAGGGTGGGACTGGAGCTTTCTTT.

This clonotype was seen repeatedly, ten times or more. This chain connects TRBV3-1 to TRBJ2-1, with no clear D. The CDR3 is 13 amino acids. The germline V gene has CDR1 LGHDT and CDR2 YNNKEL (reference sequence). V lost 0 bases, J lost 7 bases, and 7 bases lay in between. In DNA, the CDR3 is TGTGCCAGCAGCCAAGATCGGGTAAATGAGCAGTTCTTC. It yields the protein CASSQDRVNEQFF.

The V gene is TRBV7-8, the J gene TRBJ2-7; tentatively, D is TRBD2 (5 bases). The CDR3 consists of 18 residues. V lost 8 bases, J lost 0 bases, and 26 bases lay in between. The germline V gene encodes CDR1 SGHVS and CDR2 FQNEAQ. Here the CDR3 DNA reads TGTGCCAGCTACAGTTTGGGTTGGCGGGCGCGGAACTCCTACGAGCAGTACTTC. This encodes CASYSLGWRARNSYEQYF.

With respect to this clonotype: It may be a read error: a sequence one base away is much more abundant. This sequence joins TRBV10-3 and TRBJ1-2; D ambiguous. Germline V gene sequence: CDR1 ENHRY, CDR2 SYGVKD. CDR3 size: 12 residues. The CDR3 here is CAISDPLYGYIF. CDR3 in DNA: TGTGCCATCAGTGACCCCCTATATGGCTACATCTTC.

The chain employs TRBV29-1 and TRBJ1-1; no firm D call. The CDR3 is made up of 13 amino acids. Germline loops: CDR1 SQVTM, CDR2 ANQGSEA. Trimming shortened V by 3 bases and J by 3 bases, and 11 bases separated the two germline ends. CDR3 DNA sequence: TGCAGCGTTGATGCGGTCTTGGACACTGAAGCTTTCTTT. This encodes CSVDAVLDTEAFF.

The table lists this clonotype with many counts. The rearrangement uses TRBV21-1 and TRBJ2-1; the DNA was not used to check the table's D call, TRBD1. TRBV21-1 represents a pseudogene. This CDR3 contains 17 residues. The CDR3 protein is CASSKATGGRSYNEQFF. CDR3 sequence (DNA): TGTGCCAGCAGCAAAGCGACGGGGGGCAGGTCCTACAATGAGCAGTTCTTC.

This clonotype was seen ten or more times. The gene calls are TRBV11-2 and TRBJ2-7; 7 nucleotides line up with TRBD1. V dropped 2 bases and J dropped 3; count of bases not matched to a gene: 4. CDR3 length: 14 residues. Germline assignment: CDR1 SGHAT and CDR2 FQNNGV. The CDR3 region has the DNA TGTGCCAGCAGCTTAATTGCAGGGGGCTACGAGCAGTACTTC. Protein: CASSLIAGGYEQYF.

In nucleotides, the CDR3 is TGTGCCAGTGCCGGGGGAGGGGCTGACAGTGAGCAGTTCTTC. This sequence encodes CASAGGGADSEQFF. The rearrangement links TRBV7-2 to TRBJ2-1; 7 nucleotides agree with TRBD2. CDR1 SGHTA and CDR2 FQGNSA come from the germline V gene. Unmatched junction bases numbered 14, after V lost 9 bases and J lost 9 bases. This CDR3 has 14 residues.

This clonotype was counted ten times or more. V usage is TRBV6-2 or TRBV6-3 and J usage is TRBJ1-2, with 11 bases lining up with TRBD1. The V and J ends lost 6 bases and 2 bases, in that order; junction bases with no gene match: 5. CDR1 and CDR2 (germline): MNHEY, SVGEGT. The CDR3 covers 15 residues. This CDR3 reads CASSRTGGSNYGYTF. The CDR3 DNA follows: TGTGCCAGCAGCCGGACAGGGGGCTCGAACTATGGCTACACCTTC.

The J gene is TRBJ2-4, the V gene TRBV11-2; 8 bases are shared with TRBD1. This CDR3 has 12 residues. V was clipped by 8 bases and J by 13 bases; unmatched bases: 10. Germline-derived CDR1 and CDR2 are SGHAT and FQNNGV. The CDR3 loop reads CASAGGGEEQYF. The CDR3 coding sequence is TGTGCCAGCGCAGGGGGCGGCGAGGAGCAGTACTTC. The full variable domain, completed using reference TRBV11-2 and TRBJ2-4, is EAGVAQSPRYKIIEKRQSVAFWCNPISGHATLYWYQQILGQGPKLLIQFQNNGVVDDSQLPKDRFSAERLKGVDSTLKIQPAKLEDSAVYLCASAGGGEEQYFGAGTRLSVL.